A single sample gave rise to the 30 T cell receptor beta chains below, sequenced in a study of OX40 agonist ivuxolimab in advanced cancers. Profiling relied on immunoSEQ multiplex PCR, and the TCRdb table lists in-frame clones only, not all of them. The table records around 86,000 clones, more than 85% of them present only once. The sample in question was CD4+ or CD8+ T cells sorted from blood, obtained in a trial of the OX40 agonist ivuxolimab. The source of these receptors is an adult with an advanced solid tumor such as melanoma, head and neck, liver or kidney cancer.

The J gene is TRBJ2-3, the V gene TRBV5-1; 7 positions agree with TRBD2. Germline V gene sequence: CDR1 SGHRS, CDR2 YFSETQ. V lost 4 bases, J lost 4 bases, and 12 bases stayed unmatched. The CDR3 sequence is 16 residues long. Here the CDR3 reads CASSIRGGGSSDTQYF. The CDR3 nucleotides are TGCGCCAGCAGCATCCGCGGCGGGGGAAGTTCAGATACGCAGTATTTT.

The count of this clone is one. The chain recombines TRBV19 with TRBJ1-2; D is ambiguous. Trimming took 9 bases from V and 4 from J, leaving 15 bases between them. The CDR3 totals 13 residues. Germline lookup yields CDR1 LNHDA and CDR2 SQIVND (reference sequence). In DNA form, the CDR3 reads TGTGCCAGAACCCGACGGTCTCTCTATGGCTACACCTTC. Protein: CARTRRSLYGYTF.

The rearrangement joins TRBV6-6 to TRBJ1-3, with D hard to call. This CDR3 has 14 amino acids. V lost 2 bases and J 1 base, leaving 6 bases between the germline ends. Germline V gene lookup returns CDR1 MNHNY and CDR2 SVGAGI (reference sequence). The CDR3 DNA reads TGTGCCAGCAGTTACGGAGCTTCTGGAAACACCATATATTTT. This encodes CASSYGASGNTIYF.

The V and J genes are TRBV7-2 and TRBJ2-1; 11 positions match TRBD1. Germline V lookup: CDR1 SGHTA, CDR2 FQGNSA. This CDR3 region has 16 residues. V dropped 4 bases and J dropped 3; count of bases not matched to a gene: 5. The CDR3 DNA reads as TGTGCCAGCAGCTCCGGGACAGGGGGTTTCTACAATGAGCAGTTCTTC. Amino acid sequence: CASSSGTGGFYNEQFF.

The chain carries TRBV15 and TRBJ1-3; D gene uncertain. CDR3 length: 14 residues. Germline values: CDR1 LNHNV, CDR2 YYDKDF (reference sequence). Between the trimmed V and J ends, which lost 0 bases and 1 base, there was a span of 4 bases. CDR3 residues: CATSRELSGNTIYF. The CDR3 DNA follows: TGTGCCACCAGCAGAGAGTTATCTGGAAACACCATATATTTT. Together with reference TRBV15 and TRBJ1-3, the CDR3 gives the full variable domain: DAMVIQNPRYQVTQFGKPVTLSCSQTLNHNVMYWYQQKSSQAPKLLFHYYDKDFNNEADTPDNFQSRRPNTSFCFLDIRSPGLGDTAMYLCATSRELSGNTIYFGEGSWLTVV.

In this sample, this clone turned up once. As DNA, the CDR3 is TGCGCCAGCAGCCAAGATCTTGGGGGCTCAGGGTCACCCCTCCACTTT. Its translation: CASSQDLGGSGSPLHF. This chain connects TRBV4-3 to TRBJ1-6, with a weak D call TRBD1 (6 bases). The germline gives CDR1 LGHNA, CDR2 YSLEER. This CDR3 contains 16 residues. The V and J ends lost 0 bases and 10 bases respectively, with 16 bases between them.

This rearrangement joins TRBV15 to TRBJ2-7, with D unresolved. CDR3 length: 15 residues. Germline CDR1 reads LNHNV; CDR2 reads YYDKDF (reference sequence). Trimming took 0 bases from V and 4 from J, leaving 13 bases between them. This CDR3 is CATSREPAENYEQYF. CDR3 in DNA: TGTGCCACCAGCAGAGAACCGGCGGAGAATTACGAGCAGTACTTC.

V gene TRBV4-3 combines with J gene TRBJ2-3; 7 bases are shared with TRBD2. The V segment lost 0 bases and the J segment 2 bases; nucleotides outside the gene matches: 11. The CDR3 consists of 18 residues. Germline CDR1 is LGHNA and CDR2 is YSLEER. The CDR3 here is CASSQDWATSPYTDTQYF. The CDR3 DNA follows: TGCGCCAGCAGCCAAGATTGGGCGACTAGCCCATACACAGATACGCAGTATTTT.

The chain is built from TRBV4-3 and TRBJ1-2; D may be TRBD1 (5 bases). The germline gives CDR1 LGHNA, CDR2 YSLEER. Trimming removed 2 bases from V and 5 bases from J, with 15 bases in between. The CDR3 is made up of 15 amino acids. CDR3 DNA sequence: TGCGCCAGCAGCCAACCTTGGGGCGGGGGGTATGGCTACACCTTC. It yields the protein CASSQPWGGGYGYTF.

The rearrangement links TRBV11-1 to TRBJ2-7, with 11 bases lining up with TRBD2. The CDR3 has 15 residues. CDR1 is SGHAT, CDR2 FQDESV, per germline (reference sequence). J lost 0 bases, V lost 4 bases, and 2 bases had no gene match. The CDR3 here is CASSSTSGSSYEQYF. The DNA for the CDR3 is TGTGCCAGCAGCTCAACTAGCGGGAGCTCCTACGAGCAGTACTTC.

The V and J genes are TRBV6-5 and TRBJ2-1; 8 positions agree with TRBD2. Germline V CDR1 and CDR2: MNHEY, SVGAGI. J lost 5 bases, V lost 6 bases, and 6 bases had no gene match. The CDR3 loop spans 14 amino acids. The DNA for the CDR3 is TGTGCCAGCAGCGTCGGGACTAGTCACAATGAGCAGTTCTTC. Protein: CASSVGTSHNEQFF.

The chain carries TRBV27 and TRBJ2-7, with 8 positions matching TRBD1. Germline V gives CDR1 MNHEY, CDR2 SMNVEV (reference sequence). The trim removed 5 bases at V and 3 bases at J, leaving 6 bases unmatched. This CDR3 has 14 amino acids. The CDR3 nucleotides read TGTGCCAGCAGTCCGGGGACAGGCCACTACGAGCAGTACTTC. Translating gives CASSPGTGHYEQYF.

The rearrangement joins TRBV5-1 to TRBJ1-1; D is perhaps TRBD1 (5 bases). The germline V gene encodes CDR1 SGHRS and CDR2 YFSETQ. The CDR3 covers 14 residues. Trimming pared 4 bases from V and 1 base from J, leaving 11 bases between. The CDR3 DNA reads as TGCGCCAGCAGCCTCGGGACCGCGAACACTGAAGCTTTCTTT. It codes for CASSLGTANTEAFF.

J is TRBJ2-5 and V is TRBV5-4; D possibly uses TRBD1 or TRBD2 (6 bases each). Trimming removed 3 bases from V and 5 bases from J, with 17 bases in between. Germline CDR1 reads SGHNT; CDR2 reads YYREEE (reference sequence). The CDR3 extends over 15 amino acids. The CDR3 loop reads CASSSGGGLIETQYF. As DNA, the CDR3 is TGTGCCAGCAGCTCCGGAGGGGGATTGATCGAGACCCAGTACTTC.

The rearrangement joins TRBV10-3 to TRBJ1-1; D is unclear. This CDR3 contains 14 residues. In germline, CDR1 is ENHRY, CDR2 SYGVKD. V gave up 10 bases and J gave up 3 bases, with 18 bases separating them. The CDR3: CATISYDRDTEAFF. The CDR3 DNA is TGTGCCACCATAAGCTATGATCGCGACACTGAAGCTTTCTTT.

This chain links TRBV2 with TRBJ2-7, with TRBD1 identical over 7 bases. The CDR3 is made up of 15 amino acids. Germline assignment: CDR1 SNHLY and CDR2 FYNNEI. V gave up 2 bases and J gave up 1 base; unmatched junction bases: 5. The CDR3 reads CASSEQPGGSYEQYF. CDR3 bases: TGTGCCAGCAGTGAACAGCCAGGGGGTTCCTACGAGCAGTACTTC.

The chain links TRBV7-8 to TRBJ2-3; 8 bases agree with TRBD2. Trimming cost V 1 base and J 2 bases; bases outside gene matches: 2. Germline V gene sequence: CDR1 SGHVS, CDR2 FQNEAQ. This CDR3 is built from 15 residues. CDR3 protein: CASSLVREATDTQYF. DNA for the CDR3: TGTGCCAGCAGCTTAGTGCGGGAGGCCACAGATACGCAGTATTTT.

V usage is TRBV19 and J usage is TRBJ1-2; TRBD1 might be the D (5 bases). The CDR3 is 14 amino acids. The germline V gene has CDR1 LNHDA and CDR2 SQIVND (reference sequence). The V and J ends lost 3 bases and 3 bases respectively, with 11 bases between them. CDR3 bases: TGTGCCAGTAGTATCAGGGAAGGGGACTATGGCTACACCTTC. Translated: CASSIREGDYGYTF.

The gene calls are TRBV29-1 and TRBJ2-3, with a possible D match to TRBD2 (5 bases). Trimming shortened V by 2 bases and J by 3 bases, and 18 bases separated the two germline ends. Germline V gene data show CDR1 as SQVTM and CDR2 as ANQGSEA. This CDR3 is built from 16 residues. The CDR3 is CSVEPSPDGETDTQYF. The DNA of the CDR3 is TGCAGCGTTGAACCTAGCCCCGACGGGGAGACAGATACGCAGTATTTT.

The rearrangement joins TRBV2 to TRBJ2-5; D is ambiguous. Trimming removed 2 bases from V and 5 bases from J, with 6 bases in between. In germline, CDR1 is SNHLY, CDR2 FYNNEI. CDR3 length: 12 residues. The CDR3 DNA follows: TGTGCCAGCAGTGAAAGGGTGGAGACCCAGTACTTC. Its translation: CASSERVETQYF.

This chain joins TRBV19 and TRBJ2-2, with D perhaps matching TRBD1 (5 bases). CDR1 is LNHDA and CDR2 is SQIVND in the germline V gene (reference sequence). The CDR3 is 15 residues long. Trimming removed 1 base from V and 2 bases from J, with 8 bases in between. This chain's CDR3 is CASSIAQGNTGELFF. CDR3 nucleotides: TGTGCCAGTAGTATAGCGCAGGGAAACACCGGGGAGCTGTTTTTT. The variable domain in full, completed from reference TRBV19 and TRBJ2-2, reads DGGITQSPKYLFRKEGQNVTLSCEQNLNHDAMYWYRQDPGQGLRLIYYSQIVNDFQKGDIAEGYSVSREKKESFPLTVTSAQKNPTAFYLCASSIAQGNTGELFFGEGSRLTVL.

This chain joins TRBV10-1 and TRBJ1-1; D unclear. V lost 7 bases, J lost 4 bases, and 19 bases lay in between. Germline CDR1 is WNHNN and CDR2 is SYGVQD (reference sequence). The CDR3 sequence is 15 residues long. CDR3 sequence: CASKTGPPIGTEAFF. CDR3 sequence (DNA): TGCGCCAGCAAAACCGGCCCCCCGATCGGCACTGAAGCTTTCTTT.

The gene calls are TRBV6-5 and TRBJ2-2; D remains unclear. CDR1 and CDR2 from the germline V gene are MNHEY and SVGAGI. The CDR3 totals 13 residues. Deletions cut 6 bases from V and 1 base from J, with 6 bases between. CDR3 nucleotides: TGTGCCAGCAGATACGGGAACACCGGGGAGCTGTTTTTT. It encodes CASRYGNTGELFF.

The V and J genes are TRBV4-1 and TRBJ1-5, with D possibly TRBD1 on 6 matching bases. This CDR3 has 15 amino acids. V was cut by 4 bases and J by 6 bases, with 16 bases left in between. Germline values: CDR1 MGHRA, CDR2 YSYEKL. The CDR3 is CASSRTEGSGQPQHF. The CDR3 DNA reads as TGCGCCAGCAGCCGGACAGAAGGGTCTGGTCAGCCCCAGCATTTT.

This rearrangement joins TRBV15 to TRBJ2-1; 12 bases fit TRBD2. The germline V gene encodes CDR1 LNHNV and CDR2 YYDKDF (reference sequence). This CDR3 comprises 15 residues. Trimming removed 7 bases from V and 7 bases from J; junction bases left unmatched: 8. The CDR3, as DNA: TGTGCCACCACCGCGACTAGCGGGAGCTGGAATGAGCAGTTCTTC. Translated: CATTATSGSWNEQFF.

The chain carries TRBV7-9 and TRBJ2-1, with D perhaps matching TRBD1 (5 bases). The V gene's germline CDR1 is SEHNR and CDR2 FQNEAQ (reference sequence). Trimming cost V 0 bases and J 15 bases, with 21 bases left between them. This CDR3 contains 15 residues. CDR3 in DNA: TGTGCCAGCAGCTTAGCCCTACACGAACAGGCCCCTATGTTCTTC. Its protein product is CASSLALHEQAPMFF.

The V and J genes are TRBV4-3 and TRBJ2-5; 10 nucleotides agree with TRBD1. In germline, CDR1 is LGHNA, CDR2 YSLEER. After removal of 3 bases from V and 4 bases from J, the junction contained 5 bases not matched to a gene. The CDR3 has 15 residues. CDR3 sequence: CASSHGTGAGETQYF. CDR3 sequence (DNA): TGCGCCAGCAGCCACGGGACAGGGGCTGGAGAGACCCAGTACTTC.

J is TRBJ1-5 and V is TRBV7-8; 7 bases map to TRBD1. The CDR3 is made up of 15 amino acids. Germline V gives CDR1 SGHVS, CDR2 FQNEAQ. The V segment lost 0 bases and the J segment 2 bases; nucleotides outside the gene matches: 1. The CDR3 DNA follows: TGTGCCAGCAGCTTAGCGACAGGGCGCAATCAGCCCCAGCATTTT. Its protein is CASSLATGRNQPQHF.

V gene TRBV4-1 combines with J gene TRBJ2-7; a possible D gene is TRBD1 (6 bases). V was cut by 4 bases and J by 1 base, with 11 bases left in between. In germline, CDR1 is MGHRA, CDR2 YSYEKL. CDR3 length: 14 residues. Here the CDR3 reads CASSPSQGSYEQYF. CDR3 in DNA: TGCGCCAGCAGCCCGAGTCAGGGGTCCTACGAGCAGTACTTC.

The genes are TRBV9 and TRBJ2-7; tentatively, D is TRBD2 (5 bases). Trimming stripped 10 bases from V and 2 bases from J, with 22 bases between. The CDR3 runs 15 residues. Germline V lookup: CDR1 SGDLS, CDR2 YYNGEE. Written as DNA, the CDR3 is TGTGCCGTCATCCCCACAGAGGGAAACACCTACGAGCAGTACTTC. The encoded protein is CAVIPTEGNTYEQYF. The variable domain in full, completed from reference TRBV9 and TRBJ2-7, reads DSGVTQTPKHLITATGQRVTLRCSPRSGDLSVYWYQQSLDQGLQFLIQYYNGEERAKGNILERFSAQQFPDLHSELNLSSLELGDSALYFCAVIPTEGNTYEQYFGPGTRLTVT.